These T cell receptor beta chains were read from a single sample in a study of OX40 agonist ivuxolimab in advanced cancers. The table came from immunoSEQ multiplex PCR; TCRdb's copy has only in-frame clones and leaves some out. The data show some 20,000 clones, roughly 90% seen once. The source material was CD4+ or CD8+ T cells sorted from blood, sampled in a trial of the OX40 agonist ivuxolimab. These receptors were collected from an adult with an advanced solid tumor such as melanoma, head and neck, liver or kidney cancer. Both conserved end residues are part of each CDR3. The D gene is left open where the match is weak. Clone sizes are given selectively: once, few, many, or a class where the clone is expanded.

CDR3 protein: CASSLALGASTDTQYF
CDR3 DNA: TGTGCCAGCAGCTTAGCGCTAGGGGCAAGCACAGATACGCAGTATTTT
J gene: TRBJ2-3
D gene: -
V gene: TRBV7-2
clone size: -

CDR3 protein: CASSQLDRASGELFF
CDR3 DNA: TGCGCCAGCAGCCAACTAGACAGGGCGTCCGGGGAGCTGTTTTTT
J gene: TRBJ2-2
D gene: TRBD1
V gene: TRBV4-3
clone size: -

CDR3 protein: CASSLDDNWGQPQHF
CDR3 DNA: TGTGCCAGCAGCCTGGATGATAACTGGGGTCAGCCCCAGCATTTT
J gene: TRBJ1-5
D gene: -
V gene: TRBV5-5
clone size: -

CDR3 protein: CASSFGWESTDTQYF
CDR3 DNA: TGTGCCAGCAGTTTTGGGTGGGAAAGCACAGATACGCAGTATTTT
J gene: TRBJ2-3
D gene: -
V gene: TRBV28
clone size: -

CDR3 protein: CASSLWTGRDNEQFF
CDR3 DNA: TGTGCCAGTAGTCTCTGGACAGGGAGGGACAATGAGCAGTTCTTC
J gene: TRBJ2-1
D gene: -
V gene: TRBV19
clone size: -

CDR3 protein: CASSSDGWNNYGYTF
CDR3 DNA: TGTGCCAGCAGCTCGGACGGATGGAATAACTATGGCTACACCTTC
J gene: TRBJ1-2
D gene: -
V gene: TRBV9
clone size: -

CDR3 protein: CASSLTGDILSGNTIYF
CDR3 DNA: TGCGCCAGCAGCTTGACGGGGGACATCCTCTCTGGAAACACCATATATTTT
J gene: TRBJ1-3
D gene: -
V gene: TRBV5-1
clone size: -

CDR3 protein: CASSLVRASGTYEQYF
CDR3 DNA: TGTGCCAGCAGCTTGGTCCGGGCTAGCGGGACCTACGAGCAGTACTTC
J gene: TRBJ2-7
D gene: TRBD2
V gene: TRBV5-4
clone size: -

CDR3 protein: CASSLGGIEQFF
CDR3 DNA: TGTGCCAGCAGCTTAGGGGGTATTGAGCAGTTCTTC
J gene: TRBJ2-1
D gene: -
V gene: TRBV7-9
clone size: -

CDR3 protein: CASSSDPWAAGETQYF
CDR3 DNA: TGTGCCAGCAGCTCAGACCCTTGGGCAGCGGGAGAGACCCAGTACTTC
J gene: TRBJ2-5
D gene: -
V gene: TRBV5-6
clone size: -

CDR3 protein: CASYSGQGAGEKLFF
CDR3 DNA: TGTGCCAGCTACTCGGGACAGGGGGCAGGTGAAAAACTGTTTTTT
J gene: TRBJ1-4
D gene: TRBD1
V gene: TRBV2
clone size: -

CDR3 protein: CASSIVLGGGGTEAFF
CDR3 DNA: TGTGCCAGTAGTATAGTTCTCGGTGGAGGGGGGACTGAAGCTTTCTTT
J gene: TRBJ1-1
D gene: -
V gene: TRBV19
clone size: -

CDR3 protein: CASSLRGWDTEAFF
CDR3 DNA: TGTGCCAGCAGTTTACGAGGGTGGGACACTGAAGCTTTCTTT
J gene: TRBJ1-1
D gene: -
V gene: TRBV27
clone size: -

CDR3 protein: CASSLVLAASFRTYNEQFF
CDR3 DNA: TGTGCCAGCAGTTTAGTGCTAGCGGCTAGTTTCAGAACCTACAATGAGCAGTTCTTC
J gene: TRBJ2-1
D gene: TRBD2
V gene: TRBV28
clone size: -

CDR3 protein: CASRPMGGHEQFF
CDR3 DNA: TGTGCCAGTAGGCCAATGGGGGGCCATGAGCAGTTCTTC
J gene: TRBJ2-1
D gene: -
V gene: TRBV7-3
clone size: -

CDR3 protein: CASSYSVLAGMGEQFF
CDR3 DNA: TGTGCCAGCAGTTACTCGGTATTAGCGGGAATGGGTGAGCAGTTCTTC
J gene: TRBJ2-1
D gene: TRBD2
V gene: TRBV6-5
clone size: -

CDR3 protein: CASSYSSRADTQYF
CDR3 DNA: TGTGCCAGCAGTTACTCGTCGCGGGCAGATACGCAGTATTTT
J gene: TRBJ2-3
D gene: -
V gene: TRBV6-5
clone size: -

CDR3 protein: CASSEENGSTDTQYF
CDR3 DNA: TGTGCCAGCAGTGAAGAGAACGGCAGCACAGATACGCAGTATTTT
J gene: TRBJ2-3
D gene: -
V gene: TRBV6-1
clone size: once

CDR3 protein: CASSLTGIGTDTQYF
CDR3 DNA: TGTGCCAGCAGCCTTACAGGGATAGGTACAGATACGCAGTATTTT
J gene: TRBJ2-3
D gene: -
V gene: TRBV5-4
clone size: -

CDR3 protein: CASSLALTDPPYF
CDR3 DNA: TGTGCCAGCAGCTTGGCCCTGACAGACCCACCCTACTTC
J gene: TRBJ2-7
D gene: -
V gene: TRBV5-4
clone size: once

CDR3 protein: CASSYSGGYEQFF
CDR3 DNA: TGTGCCAGCAGTTACTCGGGAGGATATGAGCAGTTCTTC
J gene: TRBJ2-1
D gene: -
V gene: TRBV6-5
clone size: -

CDR3 protein: CASSLGKSEQYF
CDR3 DNA: TGTGCCAGTAGCCTCGGGAAGTCCGAGCAGTACTTC
J gene: TRBJ2-7
D gene: -
V gene: TRBV19
clone size: -

CDR3 protein: CAWSRGNTIYF
CDR3 DNA: TGTGCCTGGAGTCGAGGAAACACCATATATTTT
J gene: TRBJ1-3
D gene: -
V gene: TRBV30
clone size: -

CDR3 protein: CASSPYLRAVETQYF
CDR3 DNA: TGTGCCAGCTCACCCTATCTTCGGGCGGTGGAGACCCAGTACTTC
J gene: TRBJ2-5
D gene: -
V gene: TRBV18
clone size: -

CDR3 protein: CASSTSGDWQYF
CDR3 DNA: TGTGCCAGCAGCACTAGTGGGGATTGGCAGTACTTC
J gene: TRBJ2-7
D gene: -
V gene: TRBV13
clone size: once

CDR3 protein: CASSPVPGSYNEQFF
CDR3 DNA: TGTGCCAGCAGCCCCGTCCCGGGGTCCTACAATGAGCAGTTCTTC
J gene: TRBJ2-1
D gene: -
V gene: TRBV14
clone size: -

CDR3 protein: CASSLGQGSRTGELFF
CDR3 DNA: TGCGCCAGCAGCCTGGGACAGGGCTCGCGCACCGGGGAGCTGTTTTTT
J gene: TRBJ2-2
D gene: TRBD1
V gene: TRBV4-3
clone size: -

CDR3 protein: CASSGRTGWEKLFF
CDR3 DNA: TGTGCCAGCAGTGGCCGGACAGGGTGGGAAAAACTGTTTTTT
J gene: TRBJ1-4
D gene: TRBD1
V gene: TRBV6-1
clone size: once

CDR3 protein: CASGTANTEAFF
CDR3 DNA: TGTGCCAGCGGGACAGCGAACACTGAAGCTTTCTTT
J gene: TRBJ1-1
D gene: TRBD1
V gene: TRBV19
clone size: -

CDR3 protein: CAWSGKGETGELFF
CDR3 DNA: TGTGCCTGGAGCGGAAAGGGGGAGACCGGGGAGCTGTTTTTT
J gene: TRBJ2-2
D gene: -
V gene: TRBV30
clone size: -

CDR3 protein: CASSAVKGTDTQYF
CDR3 DNA: TGTGCCAGCAGCGCCGTCAAAGGAACAGATACGCAGTATTTT
J gene: TRBJ2-3
D gene: -
V gene: TRBV9
clone size: -

CDR3 protein: CSVRDRTNTGELFF
CDR3 DNA: TGCAGCGTTCGTGACAGAACGAACACCGGGGAGCTGTTTTTT
J gene: TRBJ2-2
D gene: -
V gene: TRBV29-1
clone size: -

CDR3 protein: CASSTREATEAFF
CDR3 DNA: TGTGCCAGTAGTACCAGGGAGGCCACTGAAGCTTTCTTT
J gene: TRBJ1-1
D gene: -
V gene: TRBV19
clone size: -